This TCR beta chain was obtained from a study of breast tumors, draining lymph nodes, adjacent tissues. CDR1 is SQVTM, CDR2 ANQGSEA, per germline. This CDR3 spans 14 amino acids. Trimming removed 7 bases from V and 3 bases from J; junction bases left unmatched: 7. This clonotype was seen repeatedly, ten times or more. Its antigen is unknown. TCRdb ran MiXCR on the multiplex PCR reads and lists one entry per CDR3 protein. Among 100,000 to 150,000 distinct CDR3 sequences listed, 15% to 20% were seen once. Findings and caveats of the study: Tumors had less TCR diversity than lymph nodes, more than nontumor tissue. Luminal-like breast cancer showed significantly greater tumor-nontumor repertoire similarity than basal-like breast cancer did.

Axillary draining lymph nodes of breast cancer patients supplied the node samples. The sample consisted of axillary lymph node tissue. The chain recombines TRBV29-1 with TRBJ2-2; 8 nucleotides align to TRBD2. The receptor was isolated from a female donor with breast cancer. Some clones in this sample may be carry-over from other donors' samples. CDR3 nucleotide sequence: TGCAGCGCCGGTGCGGGGGGCGACACCGGGGAGCTGTTTTTT. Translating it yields CSAGAGGDTGELFF.